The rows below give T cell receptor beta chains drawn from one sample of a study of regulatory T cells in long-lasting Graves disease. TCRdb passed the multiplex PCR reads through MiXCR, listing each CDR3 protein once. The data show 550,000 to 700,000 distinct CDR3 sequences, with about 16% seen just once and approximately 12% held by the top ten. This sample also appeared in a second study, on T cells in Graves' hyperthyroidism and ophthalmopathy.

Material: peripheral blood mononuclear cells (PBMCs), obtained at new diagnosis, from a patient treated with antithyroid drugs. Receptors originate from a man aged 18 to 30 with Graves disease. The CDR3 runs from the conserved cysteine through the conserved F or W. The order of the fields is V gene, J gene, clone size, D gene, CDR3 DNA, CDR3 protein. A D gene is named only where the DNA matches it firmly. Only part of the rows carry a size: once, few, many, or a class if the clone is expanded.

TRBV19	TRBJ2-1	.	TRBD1	TGTGCCAGTAGTAACCGCGCGAACAGGGGTTTCTACAATGAGCAGTTCTTC	CASSNRANRGFYNEQFF
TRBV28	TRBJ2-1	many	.	TGTGCCAGCACCCCGGCAGGGGCGTTATACAATGAGCAGTTCTTC	CASTPAGALYNEQFF
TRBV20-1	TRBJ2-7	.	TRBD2	TGCAGTGCTAGAGGGAGAGGACTAGCGTTTGCCGAGCAGTACTTC	CSARGRGLAFAEQYF
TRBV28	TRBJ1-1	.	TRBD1	TGTGCCAGCAGTACCAACAGGGGGCGGAGGACTGAAGCTTTCTTT	CASSTNRGRRTEAFF
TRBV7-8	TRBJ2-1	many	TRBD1	TGTGCCAGCAGCTTGGAGAGACAGGGCGGATACAATGAGCAGTTCTTC	CASSLERQGGYNEQFF
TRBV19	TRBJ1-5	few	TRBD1	TGTGCCAGTAGTATAGGGGCAGGGGGCCGTCAGCCCCAGCATTTT	CASSIGAGGRQPQHF
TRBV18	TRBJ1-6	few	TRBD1	TGTGCCAGCTCACCCAGGGGGCTCCGGAATTCACCCCTCCACTTT	CASSPRGLRNSPLHF
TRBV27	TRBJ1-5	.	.	TGTGCCAGCAGTTCGTACGGGGGGCGGGAAGATACGCAGCATTTT	CASSSYGGREDTQHF
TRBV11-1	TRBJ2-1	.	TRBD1	TGTGCCAGCAGCATCGACAGGGTCAATGAGCGGTTCTTC	CASSIDRVNERFF
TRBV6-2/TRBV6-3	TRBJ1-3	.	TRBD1	TGTGCCAGCAGTTACTCGAAACAGGGGACGGGAAACACCATATATTTT	CASSYSKQGTGNTIYF
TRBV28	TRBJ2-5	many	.	TGTGCCAGCAGCCAAAATGGCTACCAAGAGACCCAGTACTTC	CASSQNGYQETQYF
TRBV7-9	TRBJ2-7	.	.	TGTGCCAGCAGCTTAGCTCTTCGTGACGAGCAGTACTTC	CASSLALRDEQYF
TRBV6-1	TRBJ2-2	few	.	TGTGCCAGCAGGGGAAGATATGGGGTTTTCACCGGGGAGCTGTTTTTT	CASRGRYGVFTGELFF
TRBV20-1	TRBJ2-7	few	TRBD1	TGCAGTGCCGCACAATCAAGCAAACAGGGGCCGACCTACGAGCAGTACTTC	CSAAQSSKQGPTYEQYF
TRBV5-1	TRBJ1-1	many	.	TGCGCCAGCAGCTTCGGGGGGGATAGCACTGAAGCTTTCTTT	CASSFGGDSTEAFF
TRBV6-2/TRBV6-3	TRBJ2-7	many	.	TGTGCCAGCAACCAGGGTTACGAGCAGTACTTC	CASNQGYEQYF
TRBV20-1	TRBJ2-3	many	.	TGCAGTGCTTCCGGAGGGGCGGGCACAGATACGCAGTATTTT	CSASGGAGTDTQYF
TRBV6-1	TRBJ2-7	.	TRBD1	TGTGCCAGCAGTTCACCGGGACAGGGGGCGCGAGAGCAGTACTTC	CASSSPGQGAREQYF
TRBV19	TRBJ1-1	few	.	TGTGCCAGTAGTACGGTAGGATGGAACACTGAAGCTTTCTTT	CASSTVGWNTEAFF
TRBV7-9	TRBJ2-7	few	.	TGTGCCAGCAGCTTACAACAGGACCTCTACGAGCAGTACTTC	CASSLQQDLYEQYF
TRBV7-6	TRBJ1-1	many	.	TGTGCCAGCAGCTCGCAAGAGAACACTGAAGCTTTCTTT	CASSSQENTEAFF
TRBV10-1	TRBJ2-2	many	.	TGCGCCAGCAGTGAGTCGGGCCGACAAGGGGAGCTGTTTTTT	CASSESGRQGELFF
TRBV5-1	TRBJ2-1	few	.	TGCGCCAGCAGCTTGTGGGCAGGACCCTACAATGAGCAGTTCTTC	CASSLWAGPYNEQFF
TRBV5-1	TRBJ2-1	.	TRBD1	TGCGCCAGCAGCTTGGCCGGTGGAGGACAGGGGTGGAATGAGCAGTTCTTC	CASSLAGGGQGWNEQFF
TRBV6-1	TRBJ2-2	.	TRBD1	TGTGCCAGCAGTACCCCTTTAGTCAGGGGGCTCACCGGGGAGCTGTTTTTT	CASSTPLVRGLTGELFF
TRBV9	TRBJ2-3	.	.	TGTGCCAGCAGCGTAGATGGGGGTGGCACAGATACGCAGTATTTT	CASSVDGGGTDTQYF
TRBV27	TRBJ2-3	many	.	TGTGCCAGCAGTTTATCGGACACACGCACAGATACGCAGTATTTT	CASSLSDTRTDTQYF
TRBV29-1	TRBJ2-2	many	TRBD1	TGCAGCGGGAGACAGGGGAACACCGGGGAGCTGTTTTTC	CSGRQGNTGELFF
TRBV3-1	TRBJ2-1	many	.	TGTGCCAGCAGCCAAGTTTGGCATGAGCAGTTCTTC	CASSQVWHEQFF
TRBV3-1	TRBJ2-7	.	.	TGTGCCAGCAGCCAACTTTTCCAAAGTAGCTCCTACGAGCAGTACTTC	CASSQLFQSSSYEQYF
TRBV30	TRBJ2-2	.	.	TGTGCCTGGGGGTTCCAGTACACCGGGGAGCTGTTTTTT	CAWGFQYTGELFF
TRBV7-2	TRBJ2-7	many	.	TGTGCCAGCAGCCAGGGGCCTTCCTACGAGCAGTACTTC	CASSQGPSYEQYF
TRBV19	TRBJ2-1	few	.	TGTGCCAGTGGGTGGGCCCAATTATACAATGAGCAGTTCTTC	CASGWAQLYNEQFF
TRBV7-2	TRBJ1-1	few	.	TGTGCCAGCAGCTCTTGGACTGGATGGGGCTACACTGAAGCTTTCTTT	CASSSWTGWGYTEAFF
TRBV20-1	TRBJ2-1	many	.	TGCAGTGCAGAGTCCCGACCAATCTCCTACAATGAGCAGTTCTTC	CSAESRPISYNEQFF
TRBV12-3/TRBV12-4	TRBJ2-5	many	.	TGTGCCAGAAACGGGGAGCAAGAGACCCAGTACTTC	CARNGEQETQYF
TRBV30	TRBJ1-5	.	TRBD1	TGTGCCTGGAGTTCGACAGGGGGGAGCAATCAGCCCCAGCATTTT	CAWSSTGGSNQPQHF
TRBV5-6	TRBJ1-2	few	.	TGTGCCAGCAGCCCTCACGAGAACTATGGCTACACCTTC	CASSPHENYGYTF
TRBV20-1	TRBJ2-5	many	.	TGCAGTGCTAGAGTGGGGGAGACCCAGTACTTC	CSARVGETQYF
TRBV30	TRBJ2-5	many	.	TGTGCCTGGAGCGGGAGTGTAGAGACCCAGTACTTC	CAWSGSVETQYF
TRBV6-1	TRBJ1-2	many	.	TGTGCCGGTTCCAGGACCCTCGTTAGCGGCTACACCTTC	CAGSRTLVSGYTF
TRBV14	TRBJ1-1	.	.	TGTGCCAGCAGCCAAGAAAGAGGAACACTCTACACTGAAGCTTTCTTT	CASSQERGTLYTEAFF
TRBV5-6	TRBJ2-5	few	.	TGTGCCAGCAGCCCCATCACGGGGATCCAAGAGACCCAGTACTTC	CASSPITGIQETQYF
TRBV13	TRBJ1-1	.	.	TGTGCCAGCAGCTTGGGCGGGCAGGGCGAAGCTTTCTTT	CASSLGGQGEAFF
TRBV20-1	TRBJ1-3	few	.	TGCAGTGCCGTTTCGCTCGGGGCTGGAAACACCATATATTTT	CSAVSLGAGNTIYF
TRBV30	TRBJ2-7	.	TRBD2	TGTGCCTGGAGTCGGGACTACTACGAGCAGTACTTC	CAWSRDYYEQYF
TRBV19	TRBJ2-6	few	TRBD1	TGTGCCAGTAGTGCGGGACAGGGTTACGGGGCCAACGTCCTGACTTTC	CASSAGQGYGANVLTF
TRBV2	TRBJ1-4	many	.	TGTGCCAGCAGCCCCAGGTCGGGCTACGAAAAACTGTTTTTT	CASSPRSGYEKLFF
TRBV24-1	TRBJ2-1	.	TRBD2	TGTGCCACCAGTACTGAGACTAGCGGGAGGGCCGGTGAGCAGTTCTTC	CATSTETSGRAGEQFF
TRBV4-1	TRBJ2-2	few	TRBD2	TGCGCCAGCAGCCGGTGGAGGCGGGAGTACACCGGGGAGCTGTTTTTT	CASSRWRREYTGELFF